This T cell receptor beta chain was identified in a study of T cell repertoires in cytomegalovirus infection. Broader study findings: Individuals carrying CMV plus the relevant HLA were identified by cumulative frequency of public TCR beta families.

In regard to this clonotype: The antigen is undetermined.

TCRdb re-derived calls from the reads in MiXCR, one entry per CDR3 protein. The repertoire holds around 490,000 distinct CDR3 sequences, with about 26% as singletons. Germline V gene sequence: CDR1 MDHEN, CDR2 SYDVKM. This CDR3 is 16 amino acids long. V trimming: 1 base; J trimming: 3 bases; junction bases outside the gene matches: 4. The chain combines TRBV28 with TRBJ2-7, with 12 nucleotides matching TRBD1. The sequence was collected from a human donor in good health (CMV status not recorded). Some clones in this sample may be carry-over from other donors' samples. Input material: PBMCs. The chain's CDR3 is CASSLLGTGGGYEQYF. The DNA of the CDR3 is TGTGCCAGCAGTTTATTAGGGACAGGGGGCGGCTACGAGCAGTACTTC.